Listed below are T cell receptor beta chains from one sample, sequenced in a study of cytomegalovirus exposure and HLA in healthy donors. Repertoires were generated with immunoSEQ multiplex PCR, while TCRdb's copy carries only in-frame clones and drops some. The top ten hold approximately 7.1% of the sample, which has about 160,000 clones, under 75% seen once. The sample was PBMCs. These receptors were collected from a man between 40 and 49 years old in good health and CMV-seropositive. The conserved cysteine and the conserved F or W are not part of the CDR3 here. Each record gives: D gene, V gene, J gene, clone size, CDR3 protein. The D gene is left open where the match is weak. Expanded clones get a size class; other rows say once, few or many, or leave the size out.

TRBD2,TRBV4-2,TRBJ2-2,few,ASSQGGGGGTGELF
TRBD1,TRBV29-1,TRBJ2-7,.,SVRSSRDRGIYEQY
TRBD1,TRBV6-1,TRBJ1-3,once,ASARQGAGNTIY
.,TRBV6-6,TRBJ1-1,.,ASSYQAPGNTEAF
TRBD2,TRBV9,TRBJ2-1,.,ASSVRGDHYEQF
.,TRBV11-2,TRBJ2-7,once,ASSEFAEQY
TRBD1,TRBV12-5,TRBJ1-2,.,ASGLVGQGGYGYT
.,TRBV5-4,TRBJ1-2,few,ASSQARSNYGYT
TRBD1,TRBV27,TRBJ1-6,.,ASSLVQGHSPLH
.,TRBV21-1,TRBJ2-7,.,ASSGDRVEQY
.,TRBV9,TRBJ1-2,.,ASSPRVLVDGYT
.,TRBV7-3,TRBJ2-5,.,ASSSVGSGGTQY
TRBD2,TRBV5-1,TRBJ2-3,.,ASSSEAGGAVDTQY